This T cell receptor (beta chain) was identified in a study of CD8 T cells in Susac syndrome. Random hexamers served to reverse transcribe roughly 0.5 to 1 ug RNA. TCRdb analysed the immunoSEQ multiplex PCR reads with MiXCR anew, one entry per CDR3 protein. The profile shows roughly 86,000 distinct CDR3 sequences, roughly 96% of them singletons. Germline V CDR1 and CDR2: SGHTA, FQGTGA. This CDR3 comprises 17 residues. J gave up 6 bases and V 0 bases, and 9 bases lay outside the gene matches. The sequencing sample was made of CD8+ T cells from PBMCs. The clonotype originates from a human donor with Susac syndrome. This chain joins TRBV7-3 and TRBJ2-3, with 10 bases aligning to TRBD2. DNA of the CDR3: TGTGCCAGCAGCTTAACTGGAGCGGGGGGGGCACGGGATACGCAGTATTTT. Amino acids: CASSLTGAGGARDTQYF.